This TCR beta chain appears in the sequencing data of a study of early T cells in non-severe SARS-CoV-2 infection. TCRdb reprocessed the 5' RACE reads with MiXCR, giving one entry per CDR3 protein. The sample lists around 94,000 distinct CDR3 sequences, about an eighth occurring once. Per germline, CDR1 MDHEN and CDR2 SYDVKM. CDR3 length equals 13 residues. With V trimmed by 8 bases and J by 5 bases, 7 bases remained unmatched. The source material was whole blood. J is TRBJ2-5 and V is TRBV28; 8 bases map to TRBD1. This clonotype was obtained from an adult who was a healthcare worker with PCR-confirmed SARS-CoV-2 infection or an uninfected control (not recorded which). CDR3 in DNA: TGTGCCAGCCGGACAGGGCAGATGGAGACCCAGTACTTC. Protein sequence: CASRTGQMETQYF.